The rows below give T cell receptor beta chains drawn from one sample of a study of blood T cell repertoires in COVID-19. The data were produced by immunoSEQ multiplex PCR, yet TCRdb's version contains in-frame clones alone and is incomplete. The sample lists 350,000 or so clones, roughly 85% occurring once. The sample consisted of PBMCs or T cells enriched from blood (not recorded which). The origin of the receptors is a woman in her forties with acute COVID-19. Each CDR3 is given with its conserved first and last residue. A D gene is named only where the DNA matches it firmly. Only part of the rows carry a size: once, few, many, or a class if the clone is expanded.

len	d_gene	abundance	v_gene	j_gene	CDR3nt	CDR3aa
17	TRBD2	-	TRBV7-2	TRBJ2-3	TGTGCCAGCAGCCTTCAACCGGGACTAGCGTTGGCAGATACGCAGTATTTT	CASSLQPGLALADTQYF
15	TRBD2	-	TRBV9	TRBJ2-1	TGTGCCAGCAGCGTAGGACTAGCGAGAGGGAATGAGCAGTTCTTC	CASSVGLARGNEQFF
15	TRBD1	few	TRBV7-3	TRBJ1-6	TGTGCCAGCAGCTTAGAGGGACAGGCCCATTCACCCCTCCACTTT	CASSLEGQAHSPLHF
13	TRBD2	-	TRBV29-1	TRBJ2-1	TGCAGCGTTGCTAGCGGGAGGGTGAATGAGCAGTTCTTC	CSVASGRVNEQFF
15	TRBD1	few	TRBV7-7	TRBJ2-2	TGTGCTAGCAGCTCGGGGACAGACAACACCGGGGAGCTGTTTTTT	CASSSGTDNTGELFF
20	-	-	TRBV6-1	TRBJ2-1	TGTGCCAGCAGTGAAGCGCTCAGGAGAAAGGCCGGGGGAATATACAATGAGCAGTTCTTC	CASSEALRRKAGGIYNEQFF
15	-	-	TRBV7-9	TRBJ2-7	TGTGCCAGCAGCTTAGCGTCCCCAGGGGTCTACGAGCAGTACTTC	CASSLASPGVYEQYF
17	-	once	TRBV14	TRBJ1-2	TGTGCCAGCAGCCAAGATACCGCTGAGGGTTCCTATGAGGGCTACACCTTC	CASSQDTAEGSYEGYTF
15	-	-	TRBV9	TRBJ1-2	TGTGCCAGCAGCGTAGGGGGAGCTTCTAACTATGGCTACACCTTC	CASSVGGASNYGYTF
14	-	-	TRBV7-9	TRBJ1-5	TGTGCCAGCACCTATGGGGGGGAGAATCAGCCCCAGCATTTT	CASTYGGENQPQHF
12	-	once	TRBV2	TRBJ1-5	TGTGCCAGCAGTTACAGGGATCAGCCCCAGCATTTT	CASSYRDQPQHF
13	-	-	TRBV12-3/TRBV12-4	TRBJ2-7	TGTGCCAGCAGTCGGGCAGGGGTCTACGAGCAGTACTTC	CASSRAGVYEQYF
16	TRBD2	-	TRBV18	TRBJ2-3	TGTGCCAGCTCACCAACCGGGACTAGCGGGGCAGATACGCAGTATTTT	CASSPTGTSGADTQYF
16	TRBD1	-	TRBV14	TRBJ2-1	TGTGCCAGCAGCCAAGCCTTAGGACAGGGGGGCTATGAGCAGTTCTTC	CASSQALGQGGYEQFF
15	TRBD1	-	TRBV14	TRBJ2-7	TGTGCCAGCAGCCAAGAGGGGGACAGGGCTCGCGAGCAGTACTTC	CASSQEGDRAREQYF
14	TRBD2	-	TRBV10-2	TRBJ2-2	TGCGCCAGCAGTCCTAGCGGGAGGACCGGGGAGCTGTTTTTT	CASSPSGRTGELFF
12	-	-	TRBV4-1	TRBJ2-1	TGCGCCAGCAGCCAAGTCAGAAATGAGCAGTTCTTC	CASSQVRNEQFF
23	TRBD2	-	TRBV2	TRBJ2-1	TGTGCCAGCAGTGTCGGAGGGGACCTGACTAGCGGAGGATTAATACCCTCCTACAATGAGCAGTTCTTC	CASSVGGDLTSGGLIPSYNEQFF
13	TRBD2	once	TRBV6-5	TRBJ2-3	TGTGCCAGCCCGTCGGCGGGAGGAGATACGCAGTATTTT	CASPSAGGDTQYF
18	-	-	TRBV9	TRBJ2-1	TGTGCCAGCAGGAGACAGGGCCTCTTAGCGGGATGTTACCATGAGCAGTTCTTC	CASRRQGLLAGCYHEQFF
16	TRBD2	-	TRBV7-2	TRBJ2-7	TGTGCCAGCAGCCGTACTAGCGGGGGGGTTGGTAGCGAGCAGTACTTC	CASSRTSGGVGSEQYF
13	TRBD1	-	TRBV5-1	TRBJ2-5	TGCGCCAGCAGCTTGACAGGGGGAGAGACCCAGTACTTC	CASSLTGGETQYF
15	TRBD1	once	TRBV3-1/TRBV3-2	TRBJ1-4	TGTGCCAGCAGCCAGGACAGGGGACGAAATGAAAAACTGTTTTTT	CASSQDRGRNEKLFF
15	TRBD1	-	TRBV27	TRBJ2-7	TGTGCCAGCAGTTTAGGGCAGGGGGCTATTGGCGAGCAGTACTTC	CASSLGQGAIGEQYF
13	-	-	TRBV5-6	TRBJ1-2	TGTGCCAGCAGCTTGCCATCGGAGTATGGCTACACCTTC	CASSLPSEYGYTF
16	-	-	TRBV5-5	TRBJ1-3	TGTGCCAGCAGCTTTCACGTGTCCAGCTCTGGAAACACCATATATTTT	CASSFHVSSSGNTIYF
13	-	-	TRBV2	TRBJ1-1	TGTGCCAGCAGCGGGGTTGGTGGTGTTGAAGCTTTCTTT	CASSGVGGVEAFF
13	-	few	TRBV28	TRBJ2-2	TGTGCCAGCGGCACCGGGATTCCCGGGGAGCTGTTTTTT	CASGTGIPGELFF
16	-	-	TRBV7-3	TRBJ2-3	TGTGCCAGCAGCTTAACTCCGGGAGAGGGCACAGATACGCAGTATTTT	CASSLTPGEGTDTQYF
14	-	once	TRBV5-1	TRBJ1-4	TGCGCCAGCAGCCCGGGTGTAGGGGATGGGAAACTGTTTTTT	CASSPGVGDGKLFF
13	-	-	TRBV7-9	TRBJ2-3	TGTGCCAGCAGCTCAAGCGCGACCAGTACGCAGTATTTT	CASSSSATSTQYF
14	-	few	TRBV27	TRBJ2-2	TGTGCCACCACCTCCGGGGAATTCACCGGGGAGCTGTTTTTT	CATTSGEFTGELFF
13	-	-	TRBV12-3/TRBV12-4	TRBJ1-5	TGTGCCAGCAGTTTGGCAGAAAATCAGCCCCAGCATTTT	CASSLAENQPQHF
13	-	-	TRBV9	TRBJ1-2	TGTGCCAGCAGCGTCGGGTCTAACTATGGCTACACCTTC	CASSVGSNYGYTF
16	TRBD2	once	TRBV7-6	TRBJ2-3	TGTGCCAGCAGCTTAGCGGCGGGGGGAATCACAGATACGCAGTATTTT	CASSLAAGGITDTQYF